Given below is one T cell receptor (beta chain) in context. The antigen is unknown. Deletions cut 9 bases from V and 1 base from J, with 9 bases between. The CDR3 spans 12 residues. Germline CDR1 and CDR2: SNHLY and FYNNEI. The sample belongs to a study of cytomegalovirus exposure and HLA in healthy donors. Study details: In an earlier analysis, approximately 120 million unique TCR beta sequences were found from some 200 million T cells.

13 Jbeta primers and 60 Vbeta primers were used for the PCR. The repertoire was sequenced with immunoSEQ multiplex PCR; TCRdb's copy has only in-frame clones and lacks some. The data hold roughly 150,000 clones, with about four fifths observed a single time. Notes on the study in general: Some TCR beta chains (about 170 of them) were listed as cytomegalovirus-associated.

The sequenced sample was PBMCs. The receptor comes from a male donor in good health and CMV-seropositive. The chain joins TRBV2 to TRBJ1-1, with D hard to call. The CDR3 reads CASCRENTEAFF. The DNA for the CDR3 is TGTGCCAGTTGCCGGGAGAACACTGAAGCTTTCTTT.